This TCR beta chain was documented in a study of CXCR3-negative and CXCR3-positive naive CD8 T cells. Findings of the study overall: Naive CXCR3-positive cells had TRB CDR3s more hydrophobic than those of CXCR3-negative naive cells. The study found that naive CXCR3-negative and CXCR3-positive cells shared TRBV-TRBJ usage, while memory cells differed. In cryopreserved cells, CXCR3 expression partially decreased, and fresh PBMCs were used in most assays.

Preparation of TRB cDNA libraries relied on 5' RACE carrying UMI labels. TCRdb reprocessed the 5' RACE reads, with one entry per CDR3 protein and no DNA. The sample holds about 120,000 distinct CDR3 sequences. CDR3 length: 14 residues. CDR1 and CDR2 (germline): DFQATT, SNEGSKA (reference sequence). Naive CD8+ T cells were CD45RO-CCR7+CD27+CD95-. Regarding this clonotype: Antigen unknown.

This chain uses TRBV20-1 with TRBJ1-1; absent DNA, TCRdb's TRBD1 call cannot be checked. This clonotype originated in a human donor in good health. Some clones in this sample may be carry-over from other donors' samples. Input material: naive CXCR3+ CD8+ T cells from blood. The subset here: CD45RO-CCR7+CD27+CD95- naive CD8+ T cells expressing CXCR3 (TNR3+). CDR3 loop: CSARFTGTGTEAFF.